Following are 24 T cell receptor beta chains from one sample sequenced in a study of PD-L1 blockade in urothelial cancer. Specified time point: peripheral blood 6 weeks after treatment start. Data came from immunoSEQ multiplex PCR; TCRdb stores just in-frame clones and leaves some out. The table has 120,000 or so clones, roughly 82% seen once. The sequenced sample was PBMCs, obtained around atezolizumab (anti-PD-L1) treatment. These receptors originate from a man between 45 and 60 years old with urothelial cancer.

V and J are TRBV2 and TRBJ1-2; possibly TRBD1 for D (5 bases). The length of the CDR3 is 14 residues. Trimming left V 6 bases short and J 8 bases short, with 19 bases between. Germline CDR1 SNHLY, CDR2 FYNNEI. The DNA for the CDR3 is TGTGCCAGCAGGGCGGGACCCCACCGCGGCGGCTACACCTTC. It is translated as CASRAGPHRGGYTF.

The chain couples TRBV7-9 to TRBJ2-6; tentatively, D is TRBD2 (7 bases). This CDR3 region has 16 residues. Germline values: CDR1 SEHNR, CDR2 FQNEAQ (reference sequence). Trimming stripped 6 bases from V and 2 bases from J, with 14 bases between. The CDR3 here is CASRRQGGAGANVLTF. CDR3 DNA sequence: TGTGCCAGCAGACGTCAAGGGGGGGCTGGGGCCAACGTCCTGACTTTC.

The chain carries TRBV5-4 and TRBJ2-3; 8 nucleotides line up with TRBD2. Germline CDR1 is SGHNT and CDR2 is YYREEE (reference sequence). Trimming cost V 5 bases and J 0 bases; bases outside gene matches: 2. The CDR3 spans 14 residues. The CDR3 region is CASRPGGSTDTQYF. The CDR3 nucleotides are TGTGCCAGCAGGCCGGGAGGGAGCACAGATACGCAGTATTTT.

The chain combines TRBV6-1 with TRBJ2-1, with TRBD1 matching over 12 bases. V lost 3 bases, J lost 0 bases, and 3 bases stayed unmatched. The CDR3 length is 17 residues. CDR1 is MNHNS and CDR2 is SASEGT in the germline V gene. The CDR3 coding sequence is TGTGCCAGCAGTGAGGGACAGGGGGCGATCTCCTACAATGAGCAGTTCTTC. The encoded protein is CASSEGQGAISYNEQFF.

This clone was seen more than once but under ten times. A junction end diverges from the germline sequence, so it may reflect a read error. The gene calls are TRBV7-7 and TRBJ2-2; weak D call: TRBD1 (6 bases). The CDR3 spans 13 residues. Germline CDR1 reads SSHAT; CDR2 reads FNYEAQ (reference sequence). The CDR3 here is CASSEQGTGELFF. The CDR3, as DNA: TGTGCTAGCAGCGAACAGGGCACCGGGGAGCTGTTTTTT.

This chain connects TRBV28 to TRBJ2-1; D unresolved. Deletions cut 5 bases from V and 4 bases from J, with 12 bases between. The length of the CDR3 is 14 residues. CDR1 and CDR2 (germline): MDHEN, SYDVKM. The CDR3 protein is CASSGTIPYNEQFF. The DNA for the CDR3 is TGTGCCAGCAGTGGTACTATCCCTTACAATGAGCAGTTCTTC.

J is TRBJ1-1 and V is TRBV27; 11 bases map to TRBD1. The germline V gene has CDR1 MNHEY and CDR2 SMNVEV (reference sequence). Trimming at V came to 5 bases and at J to 4 bases, leaving 6 bases not matched to a gene. The CDR3 runs 15 residues. CDR3 sequence (DNA): TGTGCCAGCAGTCCTGGGACAGGGGGTTTCACTGAAGCTTTCTTT. Protein product: CASSPGTGGFTEAFF.

The chain couples TRBV6-5 to TRBJ2-1, with TRBD1 matching over 8 bases. CDR3 length equals 15 residues. Unmatched junction bases numbered 8, after V lost 0 bases and J lost 10 bases. Looked up from germline, CDR1 is MNHEY and CDR2 is SVGAGI. CDR3 loop: CASSYSQGTGREQFF. CDR3 sequence (DNA): TGTGCCAGCAGTTACTCGCAGGGGACAGGCCGGGAGCAGTTCTTC.

Only a few counts were recorded for this clone. The V call is TRBV5-6, the J call TRBJ2-5; D is unclear. Trimming removed 4 bases from V and 0 bases from J, with 10 bases in between. Per germline, CDR1 SGHDT and CDR2 YYEEEE. This CDR3 has 14 amino acids. CDR3 sequence reads: CASSTGSHQETQYF. The CDR3 DNA reads TGTGCCAGCAGCACCGGGTCTCACCAAGAGACCCAGTACTTC.

The rearrangement joins TRBV2 to TRBJ2-5; D is undetermined. The CDR3 has 11 amino acids. The germline gives CDR1 SNHLY, CDR2 FYNNEI. Between the trimmed V and J ends, which lost 1 base and 7 bases, there was a span of 4 bases. CDR3 nucleotide sequence: TGTGCCAGCAGTGAAGACGGGACCCAGTACTTC. It specifies CASSEDGTQYF.

The chain joins TRBV7-2 to TRBJ1-5, with D tentatively TRBD1 (6 bases). Germline CDR1 SGHTA, CDR2 FQGNSA. V was clipped by 5 bases and J by 2 bases, with 10 bases between them. The CDR3 is 14 amino acids. The DNA of the CDR3 is TGTGCCAGCAGCGTAAACAGGGGCAATCAGCCCCAGCATTTT. Its protein product is CASSVNRGNQPQHF.

V is TRBV5-4 and J is TRBJ1-2; D is undetermined. The CDR3 contains 15 residues. Per germline, CDR1 SGHNT and CDR2 YYREEE (reference sequence). Trimming pared 6 bases from V and 4 bases from J, leaving 19 bases between. The CDR3 spells CASNFGGETPYGYTF. CDR3 sequence (DNA): TGTGCCAGCAACTTCGGCGGGGAAACCCCCTATGGCTACACCTTC.

This clone has a handful of counts. V gene TRBV6-5 combines with J gene TRBJ2-7; the D is unclear. V was shortened by 4 bases and J by 2 bases, with 6 bases between the two germline ends. The germline V gene encodes CDR1 MNHEY and CDR2 SVGAGI. The CDR3 consists of 12 residues. The CDR3 bases are TGTGCCAGCAGTTCCGACACCTACGAGCAGTACTTC. Translating gives CASSSDTYEQYF.

With respect to this clone: This same CDR3 is encoded by further DNA sequences in the sample. V usage is TRBV5-1 and J usage is TRBJ1-4; no reliable D call. Germline-derived CDR1 and CDR2 are SGHRS and YFSETQ. The CDR3 loop spans 14 amino acids. Trimming shortened V by 0 bases and J by 5 bases, and 8 bases separated the two germline ends. CDR3 region: CASSLGQRNEKLFF. In DNA form, the CDR3 reads TGCGCCAGCAGCTTGGGACAAAGGAATGAAAAACTGTTTTTT.

This chain joins TRBV28 and TRBJ2-7; D is possibly TRBD1 (6 bases). The CDR3 has 14 amino acids. Trimming removed 4 bases at V and 4 bases at J, with 14 bases between. From germline, CDR1 is MDHEN and CDR2 SYDVKM. This CDR3 is CASSSRQDGYEQYF. In DNA form, the CDR3 reads TGTGCCAGCAGTTCACGACAGGACGGGTACGAGCAGTACTTC. Drawing the rest from reference TRBV28 and TRBJ2-7, the complete variable domain is DVKVTQSSRYLVKRTGEKVFLECVQDMDHENMFWYRQDPGLGLRLIYFSYDVKMKEKGDIPEGYSVSREKKERFSLILESASTNQTSMYLCASSSRQDGYEQYFGPGTRLTVT.

This clone was detected only a few times. The chain couples TRBV11-2 to TRBJ1-1; 7 nucleotides agree with TRBD1. The CDR3 has 12 amino acids. Germline trimming cut 5 bases from V and 11 bases from J; bases unmatched to any gene: 8. From germline, CDR1 is SGHAT and CDR2 FQNNGV. The CDR3 nucleotides are TGTGCCAGCAGCAACGCGGGACAGATGGCTTTCTTT. It codes for CASSNAGQMAFF.

The chain recombines TRBV28 with TRBJ2-1; 8 nucleotides align to TRBD1. CDR3 length equals 15 residues. After removal of 7 bases from V and 7 bases from J, the junction contained 12 bases not matched to a gene. Per the germline V gene, CDR1 is MDHEN and CDR2 is SYDVKM. The CDR3 loop is CASTSEDRAVNEQFF. In DNA, the CDR3 is TGTGCCAGCACCTCAGAGGACAGGGCCGTAAATGAGCAGTTCTTC.

This clone was counted once. The rearrangement joins TRBV5-1 to TRBJ2-7; 13 nucleotides match TRBD2. Germline V gene sequence: CDR1 SGHRS, CDR2 YFSETQ. V dropped 0 bases and J dropped 6; count of bases not matched to a gene: 3. This CDR3 has 15 residues. Here the CDR3 DNA reads TGCGCCAGCAGCTTGGTGACTAGCGGGAGGTCCGAGCAGTACTTC. This encodes CASSLVTSGRSEQYF.

The rearrangement joins TRBV29-1 to TRBJ1-2; TRBD1 is a possible D gene (6 bases). Trimming removed 7 bases from V and 6 bases from J, with 15 bases in between. CDR3 size: 12 residues. Germline V lookup: CDR1 SQVTM, CDR2 ANQGSEA. The DNA of the CDR3 is TGCAGCGCGGGGGGCGCCGGGCATGGCTACACCTTC. This sequence encodes CSAGGAGHGYTF.

The CDR3 reads CAWSGLTSHASSYNEQFF. CDR3 sequence (DNA): TGTGCCTGGAGTGGGTTGACTAGCCACGCGTCCTCCTACAATGAGCAGTTCTTC. The rearrangement links TRBV30 to TRBJ2-1; 7 bases align to TRBD2. J lost 0 bases, V lost 1 base, and 12 bases had no gene match. The length of the CDR3 is 18 residues. Germline CDR1 is GTSNPN and CDR2 is SVGIG (reference sequence). The variable domain in full, completed from reference TRBV30 and TRBJ2-1, reads SQTIHQWPATLVQPVGSPLSLECTVEGTSNPNLYWYRQAAGRGLQLLFYSVGIGQISSEVPQNLSASRPQDRQFILSSKKLLLSDSGFYLCAWSGLTSHASSYNEQFFGPGTRLTVL.

The V call is TRBV10-2, the J call TRBJ2-7; 7 nucleotides line up with TRBD1. The V gene's germline CDR1 is WSHSY and CDR2 SAAADI. CDR3 length: 14 amino acids. Germline trimming cut 5 bases from V and 3 bases from J; bases unmatched to any gene: 7. Here the CDR3 DNA reads TGCGCCAGCAGTTGGAGGACAGGTTACTACGAGCAGTACTTC. Protein product: CASSWRTGYYEQYF.

The genes are TRBV28 and TRBJ1-3; 7 nucleotides align to TRBD1. Looked up from germline, CDR1 is MDHEN and CDR2 is SYDVKM. Losses at the gene ends were 5 bases for V and 4 bases for J; bases not matched to a gene: 8. The CDR3 is 15 residues long. CDR3 bases: TGTGCCAGCAGTCCTGCCGGGACAGCCGGAAACACCATATATTTT. This encodes CASSPAGTAGNTIYF.

This clone has a single count. This chain links TRBV18 with TRBJ1-2, with TRBD1 matching over 7 bases. Trimming took 1 base from V and 2 from J; bases not matched to a gene: 7. This CDR3 contains 16 residues. Per germline, CDR1 KGHSH and CDR2 LQKENI. The CDR3 nucleotides are TGTGCCAGCTCACCACGTACGGGACAGACAAACTATGGCTACACCTTC. This translates into CASSPRTGQTNYGYTF.

The V and J genes are TRBV5-1 and TRBJ1-2; D perhaps matches TRBD1 (5 bases). V was shortened by 1 base and J by 7 bases, with 11 bases between the two germline ends. There are 13 residues in the CDR3. Per germline, CDR1 SGHRS and CDR2 YFSETQ. For the CDR3, the DNA is TGCGCCAGCAGCTTGTCAGGGTATGGTGGCTACACCTTC. It is translated as CASSLSGYGGYTF.